This T cell receptor (beta chain) emerged from a study of blood T cell repertoires in COVID-19. Overall study: COVID-19 samples collected from the United States, Italy and Spain covered acute and convalescent phases.

Per germline, CDR1 SGHTA and CDR2 FQGNSA. This CDR3 is 16 amino acids long. The data were produced by immunoSEQ multiplex PCR, yet TCRdb's version contains in-frame clones alone and is incomplete. The data show some 9,000 clones, more than 90% seen once. This receptor was taken from a woman aged 45-65 years with active COVID-19. Sequenced sample: peripheral blood. The chain is built from TRBV7-2 and TRBJ2-2, with 8 bases matching TRBD2. CDR3 sequence: CAFAWSLAGGTGELFF. The DNA for the CDR3 is TGTGCTTTTGCCTGGAGTCTAGCGGGTGGGACCGGGGAGCTGTTTTTT.